This T cell receptor (beta chain) comes out of a study of blood T cell repertoires in COVID-19. Across the whole study: Researchers got acute and convalescent COVID-19 samples from the United States, Italy and Spain. In each case, the material was cDNA or gDNA derived from T cells, B-cell-depleted T cells, or PBMCs.

V shed 3 bases and J shed 3 bases, with 8 bases lying between them. The CDR3 has 14 residues. CDR1 and CDR2 (germline): MRHNA, SNTAGT. Methods used by the authors: Amplified reference gene primers provided the basis for estimating nucleated cell counts. The data were produced by immunoSEQ multiplex PCR, yet TCRdb's version contains in-frame clones alone and is incomplete. V, J and clone size were drawn from that table, and D and trimming were deduced from the DNA. The sample contains 150,000 to 200,000 clones, 75% to 90% of which appear only once. J is TRBJ2-2 and V is TRBV6-4, with a tentative D call TRBD2 (5 bases). Specimen: peripheral blood. The receptor was isolated from a man aged 65 to 79 with active or convalescent COVID-19. CDR3 region: CASSEMRDTGELFF. In DNA form, the CDR3 reads TGTGCCAGCAGTGAAATGAGGGACACCGGGGAGCTGTTTTTT.